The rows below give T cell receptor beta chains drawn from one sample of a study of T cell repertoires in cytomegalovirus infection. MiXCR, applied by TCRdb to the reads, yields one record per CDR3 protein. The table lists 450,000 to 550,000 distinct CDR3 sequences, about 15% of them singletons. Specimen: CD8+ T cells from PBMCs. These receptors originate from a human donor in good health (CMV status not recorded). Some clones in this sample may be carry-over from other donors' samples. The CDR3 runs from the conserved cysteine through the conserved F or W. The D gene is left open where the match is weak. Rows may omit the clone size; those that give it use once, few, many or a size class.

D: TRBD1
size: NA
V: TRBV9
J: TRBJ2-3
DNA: TGTGCCAGCAGCCCTTCGGACAGGGGGCCGTTCGGCCCAGATACGCAGTATTTT
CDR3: CASSPSDRGPFGPDTQYF

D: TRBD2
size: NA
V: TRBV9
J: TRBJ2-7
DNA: TGTGCCAGCAGCGTAAAGGGACTAGCGGGAGAATCCTACGAGCAGTACTTC
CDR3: CASSVKGLAGESYEQYF

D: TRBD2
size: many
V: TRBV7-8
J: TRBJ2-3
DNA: TGTGCCACTGCCGGGACTAGCGGTAGCCTGGCAGATACGCAGTATTTT
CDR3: CATAGTSGSLADTQYF

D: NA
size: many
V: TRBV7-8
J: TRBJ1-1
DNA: TGTGCCAGCAGCGGCGGGGGAGGGGGCACTGAAGCTTTCTTT
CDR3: CASSGGGGGTEAFF

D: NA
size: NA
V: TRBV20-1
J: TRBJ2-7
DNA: TGCAGTGCTGGGACCGGGACTTCCAGCTCCTACGAGCAGTACTTC
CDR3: CSAGTGTSSSYEQYF

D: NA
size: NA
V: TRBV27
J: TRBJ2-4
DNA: TGTGCCAGCAGTCGAGGGGGAGCCAAAAACATTCAGTACTTC
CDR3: CASSRGGAKNIQYF

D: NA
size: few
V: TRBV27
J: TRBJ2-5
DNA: TGTGCCAGCAGTTCCTCTAGGGTCCAAGAGACCCAGTACTTC
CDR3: CASSSSRVQETQYF

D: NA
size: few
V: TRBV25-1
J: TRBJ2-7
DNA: TGTGCCAGCACAGGGACAAGCATCTTTTACGAGCAGTACTTC
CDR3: CASTGTSIFYEQYF

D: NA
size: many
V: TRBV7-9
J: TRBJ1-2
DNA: TGTGCCAGCAGCCCACCTCTTATTCCTGACTATGGCTACACCTTC
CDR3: CASSPPLIPDYGYTF

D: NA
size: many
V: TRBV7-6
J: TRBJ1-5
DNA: TGTGCCAGCAGCTTAAGGGGAGGGGTAGACAATCAGCCCCAGCATTTT
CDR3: CASSLRGGVDNQPQHF

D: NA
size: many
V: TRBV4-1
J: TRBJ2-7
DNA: TGCGCCAGCAGCCAAGTGACAGGCCCCTACGAGCAGTACTTC
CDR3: CASSQVTGPYEQYF

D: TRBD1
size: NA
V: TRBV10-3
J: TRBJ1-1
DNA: TGTGCCATCAGTGAGGCACAGGGGGGCACTGAAGCTTTCTTT
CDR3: CAISEAQGGTEAFF

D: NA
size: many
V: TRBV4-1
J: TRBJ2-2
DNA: TGCGCCAGCAGCCAAGATAAGCACGGGGAGCTGTTTTTT
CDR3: CASSQDKHGELFF

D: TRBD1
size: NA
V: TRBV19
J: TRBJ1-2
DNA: TGTGCCAGTAGTCCGGGGACAGTCAAAAATTTTAGGACCTTC
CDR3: CASSPGTVKNFRTF

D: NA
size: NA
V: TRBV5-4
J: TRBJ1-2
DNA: TGTGCCAGCAGCTTGGACCGGGACACTGATGGCTACACCTTC
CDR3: CASSLDRDTDGYTF

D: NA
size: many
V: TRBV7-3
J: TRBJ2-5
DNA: TGTGCCAGCAGCTTAACGGGCACCAAAGGGACCCAGTACTTC
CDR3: CASSLTGTKGTQYF

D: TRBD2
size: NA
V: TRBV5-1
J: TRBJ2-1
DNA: TGCGCCAGCAGCCCGAACCTCCCGGGACTAGCGGAGGACTACAATGAGCAGTTCTTC
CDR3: CASSPNLPGLAEDYNEQFF

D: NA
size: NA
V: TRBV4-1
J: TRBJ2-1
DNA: TGCGCCAGCACCCCAGGGGACTCTTACAATGAGCAGTTCTTC
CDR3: CASTPGDSYNEQFF

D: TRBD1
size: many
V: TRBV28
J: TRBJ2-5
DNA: TGTGCCAGCAGTTTAAGACAGGGGCCGAGGGAGACCCAGTACTTC
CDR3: CASSLRQGPRETQYF

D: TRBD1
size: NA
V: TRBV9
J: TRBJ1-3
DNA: TGTGTCAGCAGCCCAAGACAGGGGAGTTTTGGAAACACCATATATTTT
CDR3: CVSSPRQGSFGNTIYF

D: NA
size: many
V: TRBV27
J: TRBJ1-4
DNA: TGTGCCAGCAGTTTACAGGGGCTCGGTGAAAAACTGTTTTTT
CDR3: CASSLQGLGEKLFF

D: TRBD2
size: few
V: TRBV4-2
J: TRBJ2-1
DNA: TGTGCCAGCCGCGCCAGCGGGAGATTTCATGAGCAGTTCTTC
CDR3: CASRASGRFHEQFF

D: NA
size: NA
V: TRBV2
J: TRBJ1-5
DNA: TGTGCCAGCAGTGAACGCGCAGGGCCCACTCAGCCCCAGCATTTT
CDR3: CASSERAGPTQPQHF

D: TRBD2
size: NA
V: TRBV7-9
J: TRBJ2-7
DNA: TGTGCCAGCAGCTTGGGACTAGCCTACTACGTGCAGTACTTC
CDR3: CASSLGLAYYVQYF

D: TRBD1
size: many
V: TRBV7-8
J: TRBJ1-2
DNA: TGTGCCAGCAGCCCCCGATTACAGGGGCATGGCTACACCTTC
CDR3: CASSPRLQGHGYTF

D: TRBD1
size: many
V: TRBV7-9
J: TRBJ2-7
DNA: TGTGCCAGCAGCCCTACGAATCGGGACAGCACCTACGAGCAGTACTTC
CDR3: CASSPTNRDSTYEQYF

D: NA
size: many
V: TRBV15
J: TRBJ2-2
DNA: TGTGCCACCAGTGAATGGACAGTTAACACCGGGGAGCTGTTTTTT
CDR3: CATSEWTVNTGELFF

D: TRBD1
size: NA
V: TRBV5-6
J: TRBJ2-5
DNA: TGTGCCAGCAGCTCGACAGGGGGGCCGAGAGAGACCCAGTACTTC
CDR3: CASSSTGGPRETQYF

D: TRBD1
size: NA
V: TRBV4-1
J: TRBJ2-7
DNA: TGCGCCAGCAGCCAAGATCGTAAGGGACAGGGAGACGAGCAGTACTTC
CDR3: CASSQDRKGQGDEQYF

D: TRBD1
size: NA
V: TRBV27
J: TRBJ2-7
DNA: TGTGCCAGCTACTCCCCGGGACAGGGAATCTACGAGCAGTACTTC
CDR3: CASYSPGQGIYEQYF

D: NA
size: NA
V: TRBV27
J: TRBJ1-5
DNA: TGTGCCAGCAGTTTGGGGGCGGGCCTTCAGCCCCAGCATTTT
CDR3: CASSLGAGLQPQHF

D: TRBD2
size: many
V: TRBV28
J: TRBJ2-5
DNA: TGTGCCAGCAGTTTAGGAGGCGGGAGGATTCAAGAGACCCAGTACTTC
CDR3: CASSLGGGRIQETQYF

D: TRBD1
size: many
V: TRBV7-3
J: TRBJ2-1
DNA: TGTGCCAGCAGCTTGGGACAGTACAATGAGCAGTTCTTC
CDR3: CASSLGQYNEQFF

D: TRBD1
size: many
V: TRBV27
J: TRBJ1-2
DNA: TGTGCCAGCTCGGGACAGGGGCTTGGCTACACCTTC
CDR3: CASSGQGLGYTF

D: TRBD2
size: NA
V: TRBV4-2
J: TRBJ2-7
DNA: TGTGCCAGCAGCCTGGGACTAGCGGGAGAAAGCTACGAGCAGTACTTC
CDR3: CASSLGLAGESYEQYF

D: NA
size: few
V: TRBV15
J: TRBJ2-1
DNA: TGTGCCACCAGCAAACTAAATACCGGGCCCGAGCAGTTCTTC
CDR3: CATSKLNTGPEQFF

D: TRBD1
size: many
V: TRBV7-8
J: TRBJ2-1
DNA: TGTGCCAGCAGCCGGGACAGTGGGGCTTACAATGAGCAGTTCTTC
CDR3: CASSRDSGAYNEQFF

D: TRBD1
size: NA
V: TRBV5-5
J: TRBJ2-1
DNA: TGTGCCAGCAGCTTGTACAGGGGGCCGATCAATGAGCAGTTCTTC
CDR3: CASSLYRGPINEQFF

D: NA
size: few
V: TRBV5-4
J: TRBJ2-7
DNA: TGTGCCAGCAGCTTGAGGGGGGCCGGTGAGCAGTACTTC
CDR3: CASSLRGAGEQYF